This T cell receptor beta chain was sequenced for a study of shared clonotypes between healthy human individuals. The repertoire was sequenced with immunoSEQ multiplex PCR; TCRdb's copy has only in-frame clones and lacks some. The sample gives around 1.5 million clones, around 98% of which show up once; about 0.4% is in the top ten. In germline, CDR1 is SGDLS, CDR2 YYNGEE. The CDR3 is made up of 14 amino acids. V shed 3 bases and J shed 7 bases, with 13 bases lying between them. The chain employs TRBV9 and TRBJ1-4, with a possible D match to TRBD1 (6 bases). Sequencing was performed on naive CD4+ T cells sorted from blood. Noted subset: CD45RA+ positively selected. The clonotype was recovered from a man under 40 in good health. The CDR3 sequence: CASSAQGMSEKLFF. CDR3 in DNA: TGTGCCAGCAGCGCGCAGGGGATGAGTGAAAAACTGTTTTTT.